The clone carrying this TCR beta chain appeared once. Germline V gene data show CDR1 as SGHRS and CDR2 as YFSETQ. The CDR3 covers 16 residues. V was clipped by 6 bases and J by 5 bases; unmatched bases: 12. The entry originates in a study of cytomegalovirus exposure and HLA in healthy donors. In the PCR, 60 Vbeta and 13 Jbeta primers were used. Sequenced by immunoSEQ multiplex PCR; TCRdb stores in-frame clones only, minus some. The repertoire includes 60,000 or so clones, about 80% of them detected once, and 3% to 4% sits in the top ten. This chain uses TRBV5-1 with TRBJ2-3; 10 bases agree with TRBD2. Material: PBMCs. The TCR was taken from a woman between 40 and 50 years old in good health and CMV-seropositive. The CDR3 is CASNPAGGLPGDTQYF. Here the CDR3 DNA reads TGCGCCAGCAACCCAGCGGGGGGGCTACCTGGAGATACGCAGTATTTT. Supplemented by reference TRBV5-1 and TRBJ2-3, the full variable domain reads KAGVTQTPRYLIKTRGQQVTLSCSPISGHRSVSWYQQTPGQGLQFLFEYFSETQRNKGNFPGRFSGRQFSNSRSEMNVSTLELGDSALYLCASNPAGGLPGDTQYFGPGTRLTVL.